These 21 T cell receptor beta chains were all obtained from the same sample, sequenced in a study of identical twins (dated by TCRdb to about 2016). Libraries were built with 5' RACE. Sequencing was carried out with an Illumina HiSeq 2000. TCRdb reran the public reads through fastp at Q25 and MiXCR, keeping productive beta chains. One record per CDR3 amino acid sequence lists the most common genes and DNA. The sample yields fewer than 350,000 distinct CDR3 sequences; about 8% were counted once. The ten largest clones represent roughly 2.1% of the sample. In addition, the sample was reused for a study of yellow fever vaccine responses in identical twins.

Sequenced material: memory (CD45RO+) T cells sorted from blood. The sample's cell subset or site label, in plain terms: CD45RO+ enriched T cells. The origin of the receptors is a woman aged 18 to 35 in good health.

This clonotype came up many times. The rearrangement joins TRBV27 to TRBJ1-3; no definite D call. CDR1 and CDR2 from the germline V gene are MNHEY and SMNVEV (reference sequence). V lost 4 bases, J lost 0 bases, and 7 bases lay in between. The CDR3 runs to 14 residues. CDR3 DNA sequence: TGTGCCAGCAGTTCGACGAGCTCTGGAAACACCATATATTTT. Translating gives CASSSTSSGNTIYF.

This clonotype was counted at least ten times. The chain employs TRBV6-6 and TRBJ2-1; possibly TRBD2 for D (6 bases). V was pared by 7 bases and J by 10 bases, with 11 bases between. The CDR3 contains 11 residues. Germline CDR1 and CDR2: MNHNY and SVGAGI (reference sequence). The DNA of the CDR3 is TGTGCCAGCACCAATGGGGGGGAGCAGTTCTTC. It specifies CASTNGGEQFF.

This clonotype was counted ten times or more. In DNA form, the CDR3 reads TGTGCCAGCAGCCAGGGCGGTTCCGAGCAGTACGTC. It specifies CASSQGGSEQYV. The chain joins TRBV7-8 to TRBJ2-7; TRBD1 might be the D (5 bases). This CDR3 is 12 amino acids long. The germline CDR1 and CDR2 sequences are SGHVS and FQNEAQ. Trimming stripped 5 bases from V and 6 bases from J, with 11 bases between.

The sample holds a few counts of this clonotype. The chain uses TRBV2 and TRBJ2-5, with D possibly being TRBD2 (6 bases). The CDR3 has 17 amino acids. Trimming removed 7 bases from V and 2 bases from J, with 23 bases in between. CDR1 and CDR2 (germline): SNHLY, FYNNEI. The CDR3 is CASMQYIGTGTQETQYF. The CDR3 DNA reads TGTGCCAGCATGCAGTACATTGGGACGGGGACTCAAGAGACCCAGTACTTC.

This clonotype has just a few counts. This chain links TRBV10-2 with TRBJ2-7; 9 nucleotides agree with TRBD1. CDR1 is WSHSY, CDR2 SAAADI, per germline. The CDR3 has 15 residues. J was trimmed by 6 bases and V by 3 bases; bases with no gene match: 9. This CDR3 reads CASSDPGQGSPEQYV. CDR3 coding DNA: TGCGCCAGCAGTGACCCGGGACAGGGAAGCCCCGAGCAGTACGTC.

This clonotype was detected a few times. This rearrangement joins TRBV20-1 to TRBJ2-1; TRBD2 is a possible D gene (5 bases). Per the germline V gene, CDR1 is DFQATT and CDR2 is SNEGSKA (reference sequence). The CDR3 contains 16 residues. The ends were cut back, 0 bases at V and 3 bases at J, with 15 bases in the middle. CDR3 in amino acids: CSARESGLTNYNEQFF. The CDR3 nucleotides are TGCAGTGCTAGAGAATCAGGACTCACTAACTACAATGAGCAGTTCTTC.

This clonotype was counted at least ten times. The gene calls are TRBV10-3 and TRBJ1-1; a weak D match, TRBD1 (6 bases). Deletions cut 4 bases from V and 1 base from J, with 7 bases between. The CDR3 runs 13 residues. The germline V gene has CDR1 ENHRY and CDR2 SYGVKD. The CDR3: CAISGTANTEAFF. In DNA form, the CDR3 reads TGTGCCATCAGTGGGACAGCGAACACTGAAGCTTTCTTT.

This clonotype was recorded at least ten times. The rearrangement uses TRBV7-9 and TRBJ2-2; no firm D call. V was cut by 7 bases and J by 1 base, with 4 bases left in between. This CDR3 has 12 amino acids. Germline V gene data show CDR1 as SEHNR and CDR2 as FQNEAQ (reference sequence). The CDR3 sequence is CASIGNTGELFF. CDR3 DNA sequence: TGTGCCAGCATTGGGAACACCGGGGAGCTGTTTTTT.

This clonotype was observed many times. The CDR3 region is CASSQDGASGGSTDTQYF. The CDR3 DNA sequence: TGCGCCAGCAGCCAAGATGGGGCTAGCGGGGGGTCCACAGATACGCAGTATTTT. The chain carries TRBV4-1 and TRBJ2-3; TRBD2 matches 11 bases. Germline CDR1 is MGHRA and CDR2 is YSYEKL. J gave up 2 bases and V 0 bases, and 7 bases lay outside the gene matches. The CDR3 has 18 residues.

This clonotype was detected only a few times. The DNA of the CDR3 is TGTGCCAGCAGCTTACCCCCGGCAGGGGGAAACACTGAAGCTTTCTTT. As protein: CASSLPPAGGNTEAFF. The chain combines TRBV7-9 with TRBJ1-1, with 7 bases matching TRBD1. This CDR3 is built from 16 residues. Per the germline V gene, CDR1 is SEHNR and CDR2 is FQNEAQ (reference sequence). Trimming cost V 2 bases and J 2 bases; bases outside gene matches: 8.

This clonotype showed up just a few times. The rearrangement links TRBV6-1 to TRBJ1-6; D gene uncertain. In germline, CDR1 is MNHNS, CDR2 SASEGT. CDR3 length equals 14 residues. Trimming removed 5 bases at V and 7 bases at J, with 12 bases between. Written as DNA, the CDR3 is TGTGCCAGCAGTAGGACCCAAGGGAATTCACCCCTCCACTTT. Amino acid sequence: CASSRTQGNSPLHF.

The sample holds many counts of this clonotype. The V and J genes are TRBV7-8 and TRBJ2-2; no clear D gene. From germline, CDR1 is SGHVS and CDR2 FQNEAQ. The CDR3 covers 13 residues. V gave up 1 base and J gave up 7 bases, with 7 bases separating them. CDR3: CASSLVSVGELFF. The CDR3 DNA follows: TGTGCCAGCAGCTTAGTTTCCGTCGGGGAGCTGTTTTTT.

The chain joins TRBV9 to TRBJ2-5; 11 nucleotides match TRBD1. The CDR3 sequence is 14 residues long. Germline-derived CDR1 and CDR2 are SGDLS and YYNGEE. J was trimmed by 5 bases and V by 2 bases; bases with no gene match: 2. The CDR3 loop reads CASSVDRGLETQYF. CDR3 DNA sequence: TGTGCCAGCAGCGTGGACAGGGGGCTGGAGACCCAGTACTTC.

This clonotype was found a few times. The chain carries TRBV19 and TRBJ2-5; 15 positions match TRBD2. Germline CDR1 and CDR2: LNHDA and SQIVND (reference sequence). V lost 4 bases, J lost 5 bases, and 5 bases stayed unmatched. The CDR3 sequence is 16 residues long. The CDR3 sequence: CASSTTGTSGRETQYF. CDR3 nucleotides: TGTGCCAGTAGTACGACCGGGACTAGCGGGAGGGAGACCCAGTACTTC.

Many counts were recorded for this clonotype. DNA for the CDR3: TGTGCCAGCAGTTACGCGACAGTGAACACCGGGGAGCTGTTTTTT. The encoded protein is CASSYATVNTGELFF. The chain recombines TRBV6-5 with TRBJ2-2; tentatively, D is TRBD1 (5 bases). V was shortened by 2 bases and J by 1 base, with 8 bases between the two germline ends. In germline, CDR1 is MNHEY, CDR2 SVGAGI. The CDR3 is 15 residues long.

The chain is built from TRBV20-1 and TRBJ2-5; 12 bases align to TRBD2. The CDR3 has 17 residues. Looked up from germline, CDR1 is DFQATT and CDR2 is SNEGSKA (reference sequence). V trimming: 1 base; J trimming: 4 bases; junction bases outside the gene matches: 10. Written as DNA, the CDR3 is TGCAGTGCTAGAGTTAGCCTAGCGGGAGGGCCTCGAGAGACCCAGTACTTC. Protein sequence: CSARVSLAGGPRETQYF.

This clonotype was counted a few times. The genes are TRBV4-2 and TRBJ2-2; weak D call: TRBD2 (5 bases). Germline loops: CDR1 LGHNA, CDR2 YNFKEQ. Trimming cost V 0 bases and J 1 base, with 6 bases left between them. The length of the CDR3 is 15 residues. In DNA, the CDR3 is TGTGCCAGCAGCCAAGATAGCGTGAACACCGGGGAGCTGTTTTTT. This sequence encodes CASSQDSVNTGELFF.

The sample holds a few counts of this clonotype. This chain connects TRBV4-1 to TRBJ2-5; TRBD1 might be the D (6 bases). V lost 1 base to trimming and J lost 2 bases, with 11 bases between them. The germline gives CDR1 MGHRA, CDR2 YSYEKL. The CDR3 sequence is 15 residues long. DNA for the CDR3: TGCGCCAGCAGCCAAGGACGGGACACACAAGAGACCCAGTACTTC. Its translation: CASSQGRDTQETQYF.

This clonotype was counted many times. The chain uses TRBV20-1 and TRBJ2-7; TRBD2 aligns across 14 bases. The CDR3 is 17 residues long. CDR1 and CDR2 (germline): DFQATT, SNEGSKA (reference sequence). V trimming: 1 base; J trimming: 0 bases; junction bases outside the gene matches: 5. The CDR3 region has the DNA TGCAGTGCTAGAGGGACTAGCGGGAGGATCGGCTCCTACGAGCAGTACTTC. Its protein is CSARGTSGRIGSYEQYF.

This chain uses TRBV10-3 with TRBJ1-6; 9 positions match TRBD1. V dropped 4 bases and J dropped 11; count of bases not matched to a gene: 12. Germline-derived CDR1 and CDR2 are ENHRY and SYGVKD. The CDR3 is made up of 16 amino acids. The CDR3 nucleotides are TGTGCCATCAGTGTAACAGGGGGCCGCGGCTCACCACCCCTCCACTTT. Its translation is CAISVTGGRGSPPLHF.

This chain joins TRBV12-2 and TRBJ2-5. TRBV12-2 is a pseudogene segment. The CDR3 runs 15 residues. CDR3 DNA sequence: TGTGCAAGTCGCCTTCCGGAAGGCAGGCAAGAGACCCAGTACTTC. Protein product: CASRLPEGRQETQYF.